Presented here are 8 T cell receptor beta chains from one specimen sequenced in a study of T cell changes during pregnancy in multiple sclerosis. Profiled with immunoSEQ multiplex PCR; TCRdb holds only in-frame clones, not every one. The data show over 80,000 clones, with roughly nine tenths seen just once and 0.76% held by the top ten. Sequencing was performed on peripheral blood, taken in the second trimester of pregnancy. These TCRs come from a female donor in good health, enrolled as a control in a pregnancy study.

This clone appeared a single time. The CDR3 coding sequence is TGTGCCAGCAGCTTAGACGGGTCGAACACCGGGGAGCTGTTTTTT. Translating gives CASSLDGSNTGELFF. The chain is built from TRBV7-7 and TRBJ2-2; D unresolved. The germline gives CDR1 SSHAT, CDR2 FNYEAQ (reference sequence). The CDR3 is made up of 15 amino acids. V was pared by 1 base and J by 0 bases, with 6 bases between.

The chain employs TRBV27 and TRBJ2-2, with 13 bases identical to TRBD2. CDR1 and CDR2 (germline): MNHEY, SMNVEV (reference sequence). This CDR3 spans 16 amino acids. V shed 8 bases, J shed 2 bases, and the junction held 5 bases outside the gene matches. In nucleotides, the CDR3 is TGTGCCAGCCGGACTAGCGGGAGTATAAACACCGGGGAGCTGTTTTTT. Translated: CASRTSGSINTGELFF.

In its sample, this clone was seen once. This rearrangement joins TRBV18 to TRBJ1-5; D unclear. In germline, CDR1 is KGHSH, CDR2 LQKENI. V was trimmed by 2 bases and J by 0 bases, leaving 8 bases between them. CDR3 length: 15 residues. CDR3 DNA sequence: TGTGCCAGCTCACCAGGGAGTAATAGCAATCAGCCCCAGCATTTT. It specifies CASSPGSNSNQPQHF.

The V gene is TRBV19, the J gene TRBJ1-2; D is possibly TRBD1 (6 bases). CDR1 and CDR2 from the germline V gene are LNHDA and SQIVND (reference sequence). The V gene lost 3 bases and the J gene lost 3 bases, with 11 bases spanning the gap. CDR3 length: 14 residues. CDR3 amino acids: CASSMRGGDYGYTF. Here the CDR3 DNA reads TGTGCCAGTAGTATGAGGGGGGGCGACTATGGCTACACCTTC.

The chain links TRBV7-9 to TRBJ2-3, with 13 bases matching TRBD2. The germline CDR1 and CDR2 sequences are SEHNR and FQNEAQ (reference sequence). The CDR3 totals 16 residues. The junction had 9 bases not matched to a gene; V was cut back by 6 bases and J by 6 bases. The CDR3 sequence is CASRLAGGPLGDTQYF. DNA for the CDR3: TGTGCCAGCAGACTAGCGGGAGGGCCTTTGGGGGATACGCAGTATTTT.

This chain joins TRBV6-5 and TRBJ2-1; 8 bases match TRBD2. The CDR3 totals 16 residues. With V trimmed by 0 bases and J by 1 base, 2 bases remained unmatched. Per germline, CDR1 MNHEY and CDR2 SVGAGI. The CDR3 sequence: CASSYSSGGSYNEQFF. In DNA form, the CDR3 reads TGTGCCAGCAGTTACTCATCGGGAGGGTCCTACAATGAGCAGTTCTTC.

The chain combines TRBV10-3 with TRBJ2-7, with D uncertain. Deletions cut 0 bases from V and 4 bases from J, with 13 bases between. This CDR3 is 15 amino acids long. Germline V gives CDR1 ENHRY, CDR2 SYGVKD. The CDR3 spells CAISESADMAYEQYF. CDR3 sequence (DNA): TGTGCCATCAGTGAGTCGGCAGACATGGCGTACGAGCAGTACTTC.

The rearrangement links TRBV27 to TRBJ2-7; TRBD1 might be the D (6 bases). The CDR3 has 14 residues. The germline V and J ends were trimmed by 6 bases and 4 bases, with 16 bases remaining between them. The germline V gene has CDR1 MNHEY and CDR2 SMNVEV (reference sequence). CDR3: CASRAGDFGYEQYF. CDR3 DNA sequence: TGTGCCAGCAGAGCAGGGGATTTCGGGTACGAGCAGTACTTC.